This T cell receptor beta chain was recovered during a study of beta chain features in type 1 diabetes. Study context: Analysis included around 99,000,000 sorted cells drawn from all samples.

In the case of this clone: The antigen is not known.

Trimming shortened V by 3 bases and J by 0 bases, and 14 bases separated the two germline ends. Germline V gene data show CDR1 as MNHEY and CDR2 as SVGAGI. The CDR3 has 16 residues. What was sequenced were expressed TCRB transcripts, since all of the isolated RNA had been reverse transcribed. Sequencing used immunoSEQ multiplex PCR; TCRdb keeps in-frame clones, though not all of them. The sample gives around 250,000 clones, about 23% of which show up once; roughly 0.013% is in the top ten. Notes on the study in general: All four CD4+ subsets of Type 1 diabetes patients contained TCRB CDR3s that were moderately but significantly shorter. Resolution of whether HLA type affects TCRB rearrangement was not achieved here. The cDNA sequencing approach could over-represent high-TCR-expressing cells.

This receptor was taken from a woman aged 25 to 39 with type 1 diabetes. Sequenced material: naive CD4+ T cells from blood. The rearrangement links TRBV6-5 to TRBJ1-1, with D possibly being TRBD1 (6 bases). CDR3 sequence: CASSYWTADMNTEAFF. CDR3 DNA: TGTGCCAGCAGTTATTGGACAGCAGACATGAACACTGAAGCTTTCTTT.